Given below is one T cell receptor beta chain in context. V gave up 10 bases and J gave up 1 base, with 19 bases separating them. The CDR3 loop spans 15 amino acids. Germline V gene lookup returns CDR1 MNHEY and CDR2 SMNVEV (reference sequence). This specimen belongs to a study of blood T cell repertoires in COVID-19. Generated by immunoSEQ multiplex PCR, the TCRdb table keeps only in-frame clones and is missing some. The sample records 300,000 or so clones, just under 85% being singletons. Specimen: peripheral blood. The chain employs TRBV27 and TRBJ1-1; D is uncertain. This receptor was identified in a woman aged 50 to 65 with active or convalescent COVID-19. DNA for the CDR3: TGTGCCACGGTGGGAGCGGGTACGAAGAACACTGAAGCTTTCTTT. Translating gives CATVGAGTKNTEAFF.